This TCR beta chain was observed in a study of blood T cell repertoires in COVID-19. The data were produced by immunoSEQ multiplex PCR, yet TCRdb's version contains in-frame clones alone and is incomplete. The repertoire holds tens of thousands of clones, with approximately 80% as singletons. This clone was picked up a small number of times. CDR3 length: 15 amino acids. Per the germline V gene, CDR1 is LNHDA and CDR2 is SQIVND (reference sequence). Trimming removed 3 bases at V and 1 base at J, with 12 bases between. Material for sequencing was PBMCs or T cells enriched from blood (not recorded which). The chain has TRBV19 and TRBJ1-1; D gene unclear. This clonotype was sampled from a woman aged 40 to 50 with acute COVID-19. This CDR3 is CASSISRAGNTEAFF. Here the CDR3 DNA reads TGTGCCAGTAGTATCAGCCGGGCGGGGAACACTGAAGCTTTCTTT.